Below, one T cell receptor beta chain is given with its context. Its antigen remains unknown. Trimming stripped 1 base from V and 4 bases from J, with 23 bases between. Germline CDR1 and CDR2: GTSNPN and SVGIG (reference sequence). CDR3 length: 18 amino acids. The sample belongs to a study of PD-1 blockade in classical Hodgkin lymphoma. TCRdb keeps only in-frame clones here, not all; method: immunoSEQ multiplex PCR. The sample has 100,000 or so clones; 89% are singletons. Overall study findings and caveats: Patients who responded completely had about the same baseline diversity as newly diagnosed patients. There was a significant rise in CD4+ TCR diversity by C4D1, with no such rise for CD8+. Nothing has yet pinned down what causes the repertoire differences, possibly disease activity or prior therapy. According to reports, newly diagnosed patients had lower baseline TCR diversity than healthy donors, and relapsed/refractory patients had lower baseline TCR diversity still.

Specified time point: cycle 4 day 1 (C4D1), after more than 5 weeks of nivolumab. In every patient, relapse followed autologous stem cell transplantation, while exposure to brentuximab vedotin differed. This specimen consisted of peripheral blood mononuclear cells (PBMCs), obtained before the fourth cycle of nivolumab. The rearrangement links TRBV30 to TRBJ1-5; D might be TRBD1 (6 bases). The receptor was isolated from a human donor with classical Hodgkin lymphoma. This CDR3 is CAWSDRATWSVLNQPQHF. As DNA, the CDR3 is TGTGCCTGGAGTGACAGGGCTACCTGGTCGGTGTTAAATCAGCCCCAGCATTTT. Combining the CDR3 with reference TRBV30 and TRBJ1-5 gives the whole variable domain SQTIHQWPATLVQPVGSPLSLECTVEGTSNPNLYWYRQAAGRGLQLLFYSVGIGQISSEVPQNLSASRPQDRQFILSSKKLLLSDSGFYLCAWSDRATWSVLNQPQHFGDGTRLSIL.